This TCR beta chain came from a study of beta chain features in type 1 diabetes. Turning to the study itself: Healthy donors, compared against patients, showed similar age, gender and cell yields. Study results and caveats: Within each of all four CD4+ subsets, Type 1 diabetes patients had TCRB CDR3s that were moderately but significantly shorter.

Sorting with CD45RO/CCR7/CD25/CD127/CD95/CD27 yielded naive, central memory, regulatory and stem-like memory CD4+ cells. As regards this clone: Its target is not known.

The CDR3 sequence is 18 residues long. Germline assignment: CDR1 LGHNT and CDR2 FRNRAP. Unmatched junction bases numbered 12, after V lost 0 bases and J lost 2 bases. The sequenced template was cDNA made from the entire isolated RNA. The data were produced by immunoSEQ multiplex PCR, yet TCRdb's version contains in-frame clones alone and is incomplete. The data hold nearly 700,000 clones, with 13% observed a single time. This chain links TRBV12-5 with TRBJ1-1; 7 bases map to TRBD1. The sample comprised naive CD4+ T cells from blood. The clonotype originates from a man aged 18 to 29 with type 1 diabetes. CDR3 protein: CASGLVLGGLDQNTEAFF. The CDR3 DNA sequence: TGTGCTAGTGGTTTGGTACTAGGGGGCCTAGACCAAAACACTGAAGCTTTCTTT.